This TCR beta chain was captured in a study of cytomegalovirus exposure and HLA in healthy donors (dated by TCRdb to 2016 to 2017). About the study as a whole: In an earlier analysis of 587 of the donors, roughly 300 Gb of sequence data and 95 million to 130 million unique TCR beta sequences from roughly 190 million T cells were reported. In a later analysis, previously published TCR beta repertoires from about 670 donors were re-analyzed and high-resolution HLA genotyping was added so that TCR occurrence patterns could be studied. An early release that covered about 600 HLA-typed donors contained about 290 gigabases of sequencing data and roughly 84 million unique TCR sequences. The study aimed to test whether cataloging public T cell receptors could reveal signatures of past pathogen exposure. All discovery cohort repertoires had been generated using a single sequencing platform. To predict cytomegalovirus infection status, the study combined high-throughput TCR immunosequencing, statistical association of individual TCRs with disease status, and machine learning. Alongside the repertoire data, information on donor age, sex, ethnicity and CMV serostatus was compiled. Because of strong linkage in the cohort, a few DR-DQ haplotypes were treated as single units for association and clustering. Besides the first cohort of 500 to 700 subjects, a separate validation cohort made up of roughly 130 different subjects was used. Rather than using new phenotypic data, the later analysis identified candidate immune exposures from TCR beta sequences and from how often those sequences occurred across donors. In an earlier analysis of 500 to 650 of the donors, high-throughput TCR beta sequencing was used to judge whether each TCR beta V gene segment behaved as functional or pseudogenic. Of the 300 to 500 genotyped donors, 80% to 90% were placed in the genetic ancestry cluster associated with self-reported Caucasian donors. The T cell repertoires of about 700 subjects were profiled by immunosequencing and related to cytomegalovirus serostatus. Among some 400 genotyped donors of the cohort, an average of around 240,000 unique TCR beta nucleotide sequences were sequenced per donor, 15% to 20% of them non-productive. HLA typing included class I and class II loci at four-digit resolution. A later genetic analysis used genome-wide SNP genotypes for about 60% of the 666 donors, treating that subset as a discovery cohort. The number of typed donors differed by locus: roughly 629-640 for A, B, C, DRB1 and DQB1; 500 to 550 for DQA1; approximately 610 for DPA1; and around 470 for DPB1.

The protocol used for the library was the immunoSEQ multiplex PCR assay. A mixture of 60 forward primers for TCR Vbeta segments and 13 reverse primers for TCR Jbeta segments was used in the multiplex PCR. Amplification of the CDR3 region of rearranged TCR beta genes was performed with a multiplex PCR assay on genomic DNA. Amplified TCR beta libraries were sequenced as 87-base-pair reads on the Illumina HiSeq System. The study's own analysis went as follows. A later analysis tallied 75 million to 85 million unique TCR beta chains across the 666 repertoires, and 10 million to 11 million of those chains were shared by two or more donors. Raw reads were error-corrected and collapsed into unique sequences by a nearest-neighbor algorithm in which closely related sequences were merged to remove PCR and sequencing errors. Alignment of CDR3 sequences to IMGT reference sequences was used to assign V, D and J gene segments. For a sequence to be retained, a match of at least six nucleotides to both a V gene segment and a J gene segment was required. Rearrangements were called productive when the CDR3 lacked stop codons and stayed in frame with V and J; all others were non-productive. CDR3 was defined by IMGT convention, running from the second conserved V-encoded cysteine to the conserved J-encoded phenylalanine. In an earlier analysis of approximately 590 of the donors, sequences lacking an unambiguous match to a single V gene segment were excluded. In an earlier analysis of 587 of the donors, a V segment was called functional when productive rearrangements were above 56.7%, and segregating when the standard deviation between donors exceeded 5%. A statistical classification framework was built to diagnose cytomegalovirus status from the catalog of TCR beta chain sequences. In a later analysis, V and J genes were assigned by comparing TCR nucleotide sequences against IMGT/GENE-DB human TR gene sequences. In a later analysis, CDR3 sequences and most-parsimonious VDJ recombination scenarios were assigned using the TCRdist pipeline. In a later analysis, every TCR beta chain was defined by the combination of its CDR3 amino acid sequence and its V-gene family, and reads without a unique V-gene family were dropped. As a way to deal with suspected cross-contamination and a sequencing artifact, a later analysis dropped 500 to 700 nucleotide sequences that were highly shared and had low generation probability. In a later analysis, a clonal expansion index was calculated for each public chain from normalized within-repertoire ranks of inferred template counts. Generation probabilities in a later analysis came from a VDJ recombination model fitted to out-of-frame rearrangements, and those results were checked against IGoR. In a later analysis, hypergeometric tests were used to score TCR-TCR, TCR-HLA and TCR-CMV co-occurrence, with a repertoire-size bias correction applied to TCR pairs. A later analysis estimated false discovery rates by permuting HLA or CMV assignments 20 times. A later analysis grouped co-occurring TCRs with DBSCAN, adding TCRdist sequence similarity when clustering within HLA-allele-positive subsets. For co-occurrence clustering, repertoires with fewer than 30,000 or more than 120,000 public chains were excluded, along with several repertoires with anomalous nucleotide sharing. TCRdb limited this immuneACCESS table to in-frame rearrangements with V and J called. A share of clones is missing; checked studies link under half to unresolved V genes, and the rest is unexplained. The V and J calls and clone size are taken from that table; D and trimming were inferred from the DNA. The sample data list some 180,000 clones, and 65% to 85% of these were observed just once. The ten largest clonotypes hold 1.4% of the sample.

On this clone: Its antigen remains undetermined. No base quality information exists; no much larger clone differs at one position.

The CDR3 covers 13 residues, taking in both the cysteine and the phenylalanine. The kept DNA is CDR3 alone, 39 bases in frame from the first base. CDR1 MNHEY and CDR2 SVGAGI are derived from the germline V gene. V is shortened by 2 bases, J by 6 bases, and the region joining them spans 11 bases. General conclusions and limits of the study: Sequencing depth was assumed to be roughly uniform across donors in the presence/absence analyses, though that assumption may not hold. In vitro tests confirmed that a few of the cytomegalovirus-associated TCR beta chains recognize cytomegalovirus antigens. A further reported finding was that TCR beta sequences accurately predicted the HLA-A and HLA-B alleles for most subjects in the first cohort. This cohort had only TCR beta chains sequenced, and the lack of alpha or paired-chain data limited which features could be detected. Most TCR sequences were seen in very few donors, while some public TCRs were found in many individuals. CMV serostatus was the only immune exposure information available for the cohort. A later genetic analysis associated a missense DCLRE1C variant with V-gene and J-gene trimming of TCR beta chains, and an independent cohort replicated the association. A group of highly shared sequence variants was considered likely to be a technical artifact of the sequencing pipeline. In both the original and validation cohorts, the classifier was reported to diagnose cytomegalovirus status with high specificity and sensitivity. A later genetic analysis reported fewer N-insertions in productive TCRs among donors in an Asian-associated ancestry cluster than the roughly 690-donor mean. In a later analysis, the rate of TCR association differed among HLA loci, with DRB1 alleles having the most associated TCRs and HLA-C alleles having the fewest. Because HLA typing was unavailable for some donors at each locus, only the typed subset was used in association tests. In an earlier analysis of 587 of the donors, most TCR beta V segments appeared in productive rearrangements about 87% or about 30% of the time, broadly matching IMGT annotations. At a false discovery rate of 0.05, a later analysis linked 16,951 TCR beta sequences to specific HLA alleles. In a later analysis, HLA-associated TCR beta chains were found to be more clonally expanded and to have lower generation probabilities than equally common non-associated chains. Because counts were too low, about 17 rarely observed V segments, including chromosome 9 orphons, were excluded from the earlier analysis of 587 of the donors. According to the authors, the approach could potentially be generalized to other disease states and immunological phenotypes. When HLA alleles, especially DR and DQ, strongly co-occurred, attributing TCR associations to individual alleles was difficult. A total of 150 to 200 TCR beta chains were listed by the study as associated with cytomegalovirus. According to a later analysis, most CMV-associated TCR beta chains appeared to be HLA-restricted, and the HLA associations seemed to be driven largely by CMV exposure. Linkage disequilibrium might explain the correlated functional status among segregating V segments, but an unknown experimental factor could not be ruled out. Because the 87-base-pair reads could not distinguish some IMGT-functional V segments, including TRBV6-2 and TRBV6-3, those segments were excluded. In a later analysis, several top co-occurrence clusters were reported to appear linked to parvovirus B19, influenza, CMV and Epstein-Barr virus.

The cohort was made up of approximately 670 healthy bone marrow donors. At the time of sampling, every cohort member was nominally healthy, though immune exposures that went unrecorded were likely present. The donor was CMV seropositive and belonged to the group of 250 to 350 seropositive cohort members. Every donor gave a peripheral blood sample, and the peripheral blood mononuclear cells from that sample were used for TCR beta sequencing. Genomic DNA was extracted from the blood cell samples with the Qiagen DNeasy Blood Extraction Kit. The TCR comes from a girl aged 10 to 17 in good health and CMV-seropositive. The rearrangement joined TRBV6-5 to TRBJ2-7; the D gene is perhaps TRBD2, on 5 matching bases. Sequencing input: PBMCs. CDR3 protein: CASSYAAGSEQYF. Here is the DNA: TGTGCCAGCAGTTACGCCGCGGGTAGCGAGCAGTACTTC.